A selection of T cell receptor beta chains follows, all from one sample in a study of early T cells in non-severe SARS-CoV-2 infection. From the 5' RACE reads, TCRdb called clonotypes with MiXCR, one entry per CDR3 protein. The profile covers fewer than 50,000 distinct CDR3 sequences, with 5.5% to 7.5% appearing a single time and 12% taken by the ten largest. The sequenced material came from whole blood. The receptors derive from an adult who was a healthcare worker with PCR-confirmed SARS-CoV-2 infection or an uninfected control (not recorded which). The CDR3 runs from the conserved cysteine through the conserved F or W. D genes are given only for firm matches. Some rows have no size entry. The others give once, few or many, or a class for an expanded clone.

j_gene | d_gene | v_gene | abundance | CDR3nt | CDR3aa
TRBJ2-3 | . | TRBV6-6 | few | TGTGCCAGCAGTTACTCCGCACGTAGCACAGATACGCAGTATTTT | CASSYSARSTDTQYF
TRBJ2-7 | . | TRBV6-2/TRBV6-3 | . | TGTGCCAGCAGTTATTTGGGGGGCGAGCAGTACTTC | CASSYLGGEQYF
TRBJ2-2 | TRBD1 | TRBV6-5 | few | TGTGCCAGCAGGAGAAGACAGGGGACCGGGGAGCTGTTTTTT | CASRRRQGTGELFF
TRBJ1-5 | . | TRBV27 | few | TGTGCCAGCAGTTATCAATCGGGAGATCAGCCCCAGCATTTT | CASSYQSGDQPQHF
TRBJ1-6 | TRBD1 | TRBV7-2 | . | TGTGCCAGCAGCCCCCGTTTTATTACCCCGACAGGGGCCAATTCACCCCTCCACTTT | CASSPRFITPTGANSPLHF
TRBJ1-5 | . | TRBV5-6 | few | TGTGCCAGCAGCTCCGGAGGCATGCAGCCCCAGCATTTT | CASSSGGMQPQHF
TRBJ1-5 | TRBD1 | TRBV6-5 | . | TGTGCCAGCAGCGCCGGGACAGGGCCGAATCAGCCCCAGCATTTT | CASSAGTGPNQPQHF
TRBJ2-5 | . | TRBV5-4 | . | TGTGCCAGCTCCGGTGGGGGGCAAGAGACCCAGTACTTC | CASSGGGQETQYF
TRBJ2-5 | . | TRBV12-3/TRBV12-4 | many | TGTGCCAGCAGTTTATATGGGCAAGAGACCCAGTACTTC | CASSLYGQETQYF
TRBJ1-2 | . | TRBV7-2 | many | TGTGCCAGCAGCTTGGAAAGGGCGGGAGGCTATGGCTACACCTTC | CASSLERAGGYGYTF
TRBJ2-2 | TRBD2 | TRBV30 | many | TGTGCCTGGAGGAGAGGCGGGGGTGGAAGGTACACCGGGGAGCTGTTTTTT | CAWRRGGGGRYTGELFF